This entry is about one T cell receptor (beta chain). The read gets to within 3 residues of the CDR3 end, and the germline J gene fills in the rest. These data are taken from a study of T cells in women clearing cervical HPV infection. Method: immunoSEQ multiplex PCR; TCRdb's copy keeps in-frame clones and lacks some. The sample table sets out fewer than 35,000 clones. The V and J ends lost 3 bases and 8 bases, in that order; junction bases with no gene match: 12. This CDR3 comprises 18 residues. Germline V CDR1 and CDR2: SGHRS, YFSETQ. This sequence originates from a woman aged 18 to 69 with a cervical HPV16 infection that either progressed to CIN3+ or cleared (not recorded which). This chain connects TRBV5-1 to TRBJ2-1; TRBD2 matches 15 bases. The source material was blood buffy coat. The CDR3 DNA, read in part, is TGCGCCAGCAGCTCTGGACTAGCGGGGGGGCCAGCTATCGATGAG. Its translation is CASSSGLAGGPAIDE. The full CDR3 protein is CASSSGLAGGPAIDEQFF.